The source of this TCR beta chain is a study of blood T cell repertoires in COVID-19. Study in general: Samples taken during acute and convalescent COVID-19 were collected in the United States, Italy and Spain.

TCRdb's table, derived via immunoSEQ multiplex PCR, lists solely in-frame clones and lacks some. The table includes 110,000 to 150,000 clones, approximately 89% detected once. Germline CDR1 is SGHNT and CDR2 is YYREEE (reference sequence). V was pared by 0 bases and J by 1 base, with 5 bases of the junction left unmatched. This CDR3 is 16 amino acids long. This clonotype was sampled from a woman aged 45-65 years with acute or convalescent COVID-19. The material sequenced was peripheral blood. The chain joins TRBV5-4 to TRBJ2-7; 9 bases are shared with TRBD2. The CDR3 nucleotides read TGTGCCAGCAGCTTGGCCGGCGGGGGGGTTTCCTACGAGCAGTACTTC. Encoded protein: CASSLAGGGVSYEQYF.